This T cell receptor beta chain was observed in a study of shared clonotypes between healthy human individuals. Comments on this clone: Its antigen is unidentified.

Profiling relied on immunoSEQ multiplex PCR, and the TCRdb table lists in-frame clones only, not all of them. The top ten hold approximately 1.5% of the sample, which has around 940,000 clones, over 60% seen once. CD45RA-negative memory and CD45RA+ naive subsets were split from the CD4+ cells. Study-wide points: In this cohort, only blood was sampled, and tissue repertoires likely differ. Naive subsets tended to show greater estimated richness than memory subsets. For naive CD4 cells, approximately 4.8% of clonotypes were shared across a few donors.

The source is a man between 18 and 29 years old in good health. The material sequenced was memory CD4+ T cells sorted from blood. The subset denotes: CD45RA-negative fraction.

The CDR3 protein is CASTADRENTEAFF. CDR3 nucleotide sequence: TGTGCCAGCACCGCGGACAGGGAAAACACTGAAGCTTTCTTT. The rearrangement joins TRBV6-5 to TRBJ1-1, with 8 bases that match TRBD1. CDR1 and CDR2 from the germline V gene are MNHEY and SVGAGI. The CDR3 totals 14 residues. The J segment lost 2 bases and the V segment lost 7 bases, leaving 6 bases of the junction unmatched.